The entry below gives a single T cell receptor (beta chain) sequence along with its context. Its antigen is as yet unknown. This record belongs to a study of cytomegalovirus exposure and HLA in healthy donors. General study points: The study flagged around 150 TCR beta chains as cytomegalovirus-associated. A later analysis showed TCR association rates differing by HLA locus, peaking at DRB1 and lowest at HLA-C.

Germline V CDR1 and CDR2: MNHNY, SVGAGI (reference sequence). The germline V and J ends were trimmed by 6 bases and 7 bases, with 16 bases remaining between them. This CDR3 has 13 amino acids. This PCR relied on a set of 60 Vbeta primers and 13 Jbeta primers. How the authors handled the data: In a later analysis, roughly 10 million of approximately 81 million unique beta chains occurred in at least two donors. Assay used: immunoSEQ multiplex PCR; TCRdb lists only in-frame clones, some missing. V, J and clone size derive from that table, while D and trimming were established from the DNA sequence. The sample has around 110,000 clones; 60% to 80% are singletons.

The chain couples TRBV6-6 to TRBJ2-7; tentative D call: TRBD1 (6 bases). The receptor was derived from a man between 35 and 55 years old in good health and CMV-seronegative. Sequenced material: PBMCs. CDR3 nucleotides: TGTGCCAGCAGGACCGACCCAGACAGGGAGCAGTACTTC. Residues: CASRTDPDREQYF.